Sequencing of this T cell receptor (beta chain) was carried out in a study of blood T cells in healthy people across ages. Study-level findings and limits: Long-lived and aged donors differed, with more naive CD4+ cells and higher diversity in the long-lived. The lack of PBMC sorting stopped any conclusive naive versus antigen-experienced comparison. The CMV status of each donor remained undetermined, and this could have confounded shifts in expanded clonotypes.

The CDR3 totals 12 residues. CDR1 and CDR2 (germline): MDHEN, SYDVKM. V gave up 3 bases and J gave up 14 bases, with 16 bases separating them. A second about 6 to 12 cycle PCR used barcoded and J-beta primers. TCRdb processed the 5' RACE reads anew with MiXCR; each CDR3 protein has one entry. The sample has about 320,000 distinct CDR3 sequences; around 29% are singletons. A note on this clonotype: Its target is unknown.

V usage is TRBV28 and J usage is TRBJ1-1, with a weak D call TRBD1 (5 bases). The material sequenced was blood. The receptor's source is a woman in her seventies in good health. This chain's CDR3 is CASSFGVWGLFF. Written as DNA, the CDR3 is TGTGCCAGCAGTTTTGGTGTGTGGGGCCTGTTCTTT.